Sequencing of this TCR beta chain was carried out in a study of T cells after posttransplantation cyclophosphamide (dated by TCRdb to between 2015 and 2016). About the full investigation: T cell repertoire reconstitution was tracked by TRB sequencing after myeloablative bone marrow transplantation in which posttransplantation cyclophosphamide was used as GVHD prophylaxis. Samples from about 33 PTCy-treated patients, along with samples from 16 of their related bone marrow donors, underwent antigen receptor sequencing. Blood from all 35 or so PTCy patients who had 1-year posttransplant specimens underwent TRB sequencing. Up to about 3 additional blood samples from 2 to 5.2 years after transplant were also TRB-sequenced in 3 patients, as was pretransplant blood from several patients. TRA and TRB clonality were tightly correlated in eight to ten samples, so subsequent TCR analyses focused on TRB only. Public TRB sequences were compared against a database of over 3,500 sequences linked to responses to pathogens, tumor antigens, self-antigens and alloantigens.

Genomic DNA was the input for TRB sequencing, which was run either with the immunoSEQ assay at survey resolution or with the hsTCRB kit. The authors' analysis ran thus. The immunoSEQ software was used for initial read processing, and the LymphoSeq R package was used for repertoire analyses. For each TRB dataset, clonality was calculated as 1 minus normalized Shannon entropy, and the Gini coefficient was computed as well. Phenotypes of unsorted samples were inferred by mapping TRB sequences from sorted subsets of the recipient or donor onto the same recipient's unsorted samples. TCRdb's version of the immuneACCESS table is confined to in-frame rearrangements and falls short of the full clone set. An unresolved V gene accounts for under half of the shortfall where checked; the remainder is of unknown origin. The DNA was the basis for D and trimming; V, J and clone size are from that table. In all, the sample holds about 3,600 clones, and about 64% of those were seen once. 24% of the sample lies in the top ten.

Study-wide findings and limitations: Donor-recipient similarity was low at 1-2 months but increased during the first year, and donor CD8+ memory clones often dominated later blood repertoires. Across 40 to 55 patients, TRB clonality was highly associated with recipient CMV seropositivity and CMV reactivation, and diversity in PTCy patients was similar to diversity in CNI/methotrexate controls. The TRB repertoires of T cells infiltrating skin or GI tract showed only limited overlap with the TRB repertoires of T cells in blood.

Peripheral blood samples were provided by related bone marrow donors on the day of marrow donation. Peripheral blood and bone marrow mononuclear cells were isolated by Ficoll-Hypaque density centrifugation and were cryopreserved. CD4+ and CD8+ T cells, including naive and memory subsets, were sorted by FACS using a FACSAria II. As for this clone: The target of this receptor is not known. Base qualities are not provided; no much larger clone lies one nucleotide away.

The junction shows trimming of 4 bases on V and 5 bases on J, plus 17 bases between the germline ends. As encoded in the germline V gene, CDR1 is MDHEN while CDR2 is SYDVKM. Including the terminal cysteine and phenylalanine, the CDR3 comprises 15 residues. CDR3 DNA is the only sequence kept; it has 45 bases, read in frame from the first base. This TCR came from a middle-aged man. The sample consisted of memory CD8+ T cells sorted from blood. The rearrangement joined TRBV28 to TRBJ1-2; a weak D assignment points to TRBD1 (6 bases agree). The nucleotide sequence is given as TGTGCCAGCAGTTCCTCCGGGGGGGGGCGGTATGGCTACACCTTC. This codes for CASSSSGGGRYGYTF.